The 25 T cell receptor beta chains below were found in one sample sequenced in a study of cytomegalovirus exposure and HLA in healthy donors. Both 60 Vbeta primers and 13 Jbeta primers went into the PCR. Here immunoSEQ multiplex PCR was the method, and the copy in TCRdb shows in-frame clones only, minus some. In the table there are approximately 220,000 clones, 76% of which are singletons. Sequencing used PBMCs. These TCRs come from a man in his late teens or twenties in good health and CMV-seronegative.

CDR3 protein: CASSQRQGRGTEAFF. In DNA, the CDR3 is TGCGCCAGCAGCCAAAGACAGGGGCGGGGAACTGAAGCTTTCTTT. The rearrangement joins TRBV5-1 to TRBJ1-1, with TRBD1 matching 8 bases. The CDR3 spans 15 residues. Per germline, CDR1 SGHRS and CDR2 YFSETQ. Unmatched junction bases numbered 10, after V lost 4 bases and J lost 5 bases. The full variable domain, its missing parts supplied by reference TRBV5-1 and TRBJ1-1, is KAGVTQTPRYLIKTRGQQVTLSCSPISGHRSVSWYQQTPGQGLQFLFEYFSETQRNKGNFPGRFSGRQFSNSRSEMNVSTLELGDSALYLCASSQRQGRGTEAFFGQGTRLTVV.

The chain carries TRBV7-8 and TRBJ2-7; maybe TRBD1 (5 bases). This CDR3 is built from 12 residues. Germline CDR1 and CDR2: SGHVS and FQNEAQ. Trimming stripped 2 bases from V and 6 bases from J, with 8 bases between. CDR3 sequence: CASSLQGGEQYF. CDR3 DNA sequence: TGTGCCAGCAGCTTACAGGGCGGCGAGCAGTACTTC.

This sequence joins TRBV18 and TRBJ1-4, with 7 bases identical to TRBD1. This CDR3 spans 14 amino acids. The V gene end was trimmed by 2 bases and the J gene end by 8 bases; junction bases not matched to a gene: 5. Germline assignment: CDR1 KGHSH and CDR2 LQKENI. CDR3 DNA: TGTGCCAGCTCACCAAGGACAGGTAGGGAAAAACTGTTTTTT. This gives the protein CASSPRTGREKLFF.

The chain joins TRBV28 to TRBJ1-4; 9 bases align to TRBD1. This CDR3 contains 16 residues. V shed 4 bases, J shed 14 bases, and the junction held 17 bases outside the gene matches. In germline, CDR1 is MDHEN, CDR2 SYDVKM. CDR3 sequence reads: CASSSVTGGDFGRLFF. In nucleotides, the CDR3 is TGTGCCAGCAGTTCTGTGACAGGGGGGGATTTTGGTCGGCTGTTTTTT.

As regards this clone: A read error may account for a junction end that differs from germline. The chain is built from TRBV2 and TRBJ2-6; tentatively, D is TRBD2 (5 bases). The CDR3 sequence is 12 residues long. Per germline, CDR1 SNHLY and CDR2 FYNNEI. CDR3: CASRVRLPVGAF. DNA for the CDR3: TGTGCCAGCAGGGTTAGACTACCTGTGGGCGCTTTC.

The genes are TRBV20-1 and TRBJ2-7, with D possibly TRBD1 on 5 matching bases. CDR1 DFQATT and CDR2 SNEGSKA come from the germline V gene (reference sequence). The CDR3 spans 11 residues. The V gene lost 7 bases and the J gene lost 3 bases, with 10 bases spanning the gap. CDR3 protein: CSEGSFYEQYF. The CDR3 DNA reads TGCAGTGAGGGGTCTTTCTACGAGCAGTACTTC.

The chain employs TRBV7-9 and TRBJ2-7; TRBD1 might be the D (6 bases). CDR1 SEHNR and CDR2 FQNEAQ come from the germline V gene (reference sequence). The CDR3 totals 14 residues. V was pared by 0 bases and J by 1 base, with 7 bases between. CDR3 nucleotide sequence: TGTGCCAGCAGCTTAGCAACAGGGTCCTACGAGCAGTACTTC. It yields the protein CASSLATGSYEQYF.

As to this clone: Other DNA sequences from this sample encode an identical CDR3 as well. The chain has TRBV7-9 and TRBJ2-3; a possible D gene is TRBD1 (6 bases). From germline, CDR1 is SEHNR and CDR2 FQNEAQ (reference sequence). V lost 0 bases and J 1 base, leaving 8 bases between the germline ends. The CDR3 contains 15 residues. CDR3: CASSLAAGGTDTQYF. CDR3 DNA sequence: TGTGCCAGCAGCTTAGCCGCAGGGGGCACAGATACGCAGTATTTT.

For this clone: This specimen includes other DNA sequences encoding the same CDR3. The gene calls are TRBV2 and TRBJ2-7; D call uncertain. From germline, CDR1 is SNHLY and CDR2 FYNNEI. Trimming stripped 7 bases from V and 4 bases from J, with 17 bases between. The CDR3 loop spans 14 amino acids. The CDR3 bases are TGTGCCAGCACCCTAGACTCCTACTTATACGAGCAGTACTTC. It is translated as CASTLDSYLYEQYF. Full variable domain (remainder filled in from reference TRBV2 and TRBJ2-7): EPEVTQTPSHQVTQMGQEVILRCVPISNHLYFYWYRQILGQKVEFLVSFYNNEISEKSEIFDDQFSVERPDGSNFTLKIRSTKLEDSAMYFCASTLDSYLYEQYFGPGTRLTVT.

The rearrangement joins TRBV6-1 to TRBJ1-6, with D perhaps matching TRBD1 (5 bases). The V gene's germline CDR1 is MNHNS and CDR2 SASEGT. Trimming removed 2 bases at V and 6 bases at J, with 11 bases between. This CDR3 comprises 15 residues. CDR3 protein: CASSERAGGNSPLHF. The CDR3 DNA is TGTGCCAGCAGTGAAAGGGCCGGGGGTAATTCACCCCTCCACTTT.

The chain recombines TRBV5-1 with TRBJ1-2; no definite D call. Germline V gene sequence: CDR1 SGHRS, CDR2 YFSETQ. The CDR3 is made up of 14 amino acids. The V gene lost 7 bases and the J gene lost 1 base, with 14 bases spanning the gap. CDR3 DNA sequence: TGCGCCAGCCGAGAATCCGGGAATAACTATGGCTACACCTTC. It encodes CASRESGNNYGYTF.

The chain combines TRBV5-5 with TRBJ2-3; D ambiguous. The germline V gene encodes CDR1 SGHKS and CDR2 YYEKEE (reference sequence). V shed 1 base and J shed 4 bases, with 7 bases lying between them. The CDR3 is 13 residues long. In DNA, the CDR3 is TGTGCCAGCAGCTTGTTCACGGCAGATACGCAGTATTTT. Its translation is CASSLFTADTQYF.

This clone was observed once. The rearrangement uses TRBV5-1 and TRBJ2-3; 11 nucleotides agree with TRBD2. Germline V CDR1 and CDR2: SGHRS, YFSETQ. V was clipped by 6 bases and J by 4 bases; unmatched bases: 10. The CDR3 is 16 residues long. The CDR3 protein is CASTLSGRALSDTQYF. The CDR3 DNA follows: TGCGCCAGCACACTTAGCGGGAGGGCCTTGTCAGATACGCAGTATTTT.

The CDR3 reads CASSNDPSGSLYEQYF. For the CDR3, the DNA is TGTGCCAGCAGCAACGACCCTAGCGGGAGTCTCTACGAGCAGTACTTC. The chain recombines TRBV4-2 with TRBJ2-7; the match to TRBD2 covers 10 bases. In germline, CDR1 is LGHNA, CDR2 YNFKEQ. With 5 bases clipped from V and 3 bases from J, the junction kept 10 bases outside the gene matches. The CDR3 spans 16 residues.

The chain has TRBV7-9 and TRBJ2-5; 9 bases align to TRBD1. This CDR3 is 15 amino acids long. CDR1 and CDR2 from the germline V gene are SEHNR and FQNEAQ (reference sequence). The V gene end was trimmed by 5 bases and the J gene end by 5 bases; junction bases not matched to a gene: 9. The DNA for the CDR3 is TGTGCCAGCAGCCGATTACAGGGGGCCTCGGAGACCCAGTACTTC. Translated: CASSRLQGASETQYF.

The rearrangement joins TRBV29-1 to TRBJ2-5; a possible D gene is TRBD2 (7 bases). Trimming took 8 bases from V and 5 from J, leaving 21 bases between them. Germline CDR1 SQVTM, CDR2 ANQGSEA. The CDR3 runs to 14 residues. The DNA of the CDR3 is TGCAGCATCCACGGGGCGGGGGCACGGGAGACCCAGTACTTC. Protein product: CSIHGAGARETQYF. Based on the CDR3 plus reference TRBV29-1 and TRBJ2-5, the full variable domain is SAVISQKPSRDICQRGTSLTIQCQVDSQVTMMFWYRQQPGQSLTLIATANQGSEATYESGFVIDKFPISRPNLTFSTLTVSNMSPEDSSIYLCSIHGAGARETQYFGPGTRLLVL.

The chain joins TRBV14 to TRBJ2-1, with 8 bases identical to TRBD1. Germline V CDR1 and CDR2: SGHDN, FVKESK. This CDR3 has 16 amino acids. The J segment lost 5 bases and the V segment lost 1 base, leaving 7 bases of the junction unmatched. This chain's CDR3 is CASSQVRQGKDNEQFF. The DNA for the CDR3 is TGTGCCAGCAGCCAAGTTCGACAGGGGAAGGACAATGAGCAGTTCTTC.

The V and J genes are TRBV10-3 and TRBJ2-7, with 9 bases fitting TRBD2. Germline loops: CDR1 ENHRY, CDR2 SYGVKD. The junction had 5 bases not matched to a gene; V was cut back by 3 bases and J by 2 bases. The CDR3 has 15 amino acids. CDR3 sequence reads: CAISETAGGTYEQYF. CDR3 coding DNA: TGTGCCATCAGTGAAACAGCGGGAGGTACCTACGAGCAGTACTTC.

This clone was observed a few times. This sequence joins TRBV7-3 and TRBJ1-1, with a tentative D call TRBD1 (6 bases). Per the germline V gene, CDR1 is SGHTA and CDR2 is FQGTGA. CDR3 length: 14 amino acids. V was trimmed by 2 bases and J by 4 bases, leaving 11 bases between them. CDR3 bases: TGTGCCAGCAGCTTAGTGCCAGGGGCCACTGAAGCTTTCTTT. Translated, it gives CASSLVPGATEAFF.

J is TRBJ1-2 and V is TRBV19; 7 bases match TRBD1. J gave up 2 bases and V 2 bases, and 5 bases lay outside the gene matches. The CDR3 has 15 residues. Germline V gives CDR1 LNHDA, CDR2 SQIVND (reference sequence). CDR3 nucleotides: TGTGCCAGTAGTATACCGACAGGGATGAACTATGGCTACACCTTC. This encodes CASSIPTGMNYGYTF.

This clone occurred a few times. The gene calls are TRBV6-5 and TRBJ1-5; D is perhaps TRBD1 (6 bases). The CDR3 is made up of 14 amino acids. Germline CDR1 reads MNHEY; CDR2 reads SVGAGI. V gave up 9 bases and J gave up 1 base, with 13 bases separating them. CDR3 protein: CASRSQGSNQPQHF. CDR3 in DNA: TGTGCCAGTCGATCTCAGGGGAGCAATCAGCCCCAGCATTTT.

The V gene is TRBV2, the J gene TRBJ1-2; weak D call: TRBD1 (5 bases). The CDR3 contains 17 residues. The germline CDR1 and CDR2 sequences are SNHLY and FYNNEI. Deletions cut 0 bases from V and 1 base from J, with 15 bases between. CDR3 in amino acids: CASSEAGVLFNNYGYTF. DNA of the CDR3: TGTGCCAGCAGTGAAGCAGGGGTTCTCTTCAATAACTATGGCTACACCTTC.

The chain employs TRBV19 and TRBJ1-5; D might be TRBD1 (5 bases). The CDR3 extends over 14 amino acids. V shed 9 bases and J shed 2 bases, with 14 bases lying between them. Per germline, CDR1 LNHDA and CDR2 SQIVND (reference sequence). This CDR3 reads CASTQADRNQPQHF. In nucleotides, the CDR3 is TGTGCCAGCACACAGGCGGATCGCAATCAGCCCCAGCATTTT.

CDR3 DNA sequence: TGTGCCAGTAGCCCTTCCCCGACAGGTAAGGTAGATCAGCCCCAGCATTTT. Protein product: CASSPSPTGKVDQPQHF. The chain recombines TRBV19 with TRBJ1-5; tentative D call: TRBD1 (6 bases). This CDR3 contains 17 residues. Trimming pared 6 bases from V and 5 bases from J, leaving 23 bases between. Germline loops: CDR1 LNHDA, CDR2 SQIVND (reference sequence).

On this clone itself: This CDR3 is missing its conserved last phenylalanine or tryptophan, likely due to a read error. The chain recombines TRBV27 with TRBJ2-7; possibly TRBD2 for D (5 bases). Deletions cut 6 bases from V and 2 bases from J, with 11 bases between. The CDR3 runs to 13 residues. CDR1 is MNHEY, CDR2 SMNVEV, per germline (reference sequence). CDR3 coding DNA: TGTGCCAGCAGAATTGGGCGGGCCTACGAGCAGTACCTC. It yields the protein CASRIGRAYEQYL.